The following is a T cell receptor (beta chain) sequence with its context. Its antigen is unknown. Amplification of TCR beta CDR3 regions used RNA as the template. First-round RT-PCR with HTBI primers amplified the TCR CDR3 region. TCRdb reprocessed the multiplex PCR reads via MiXCR and lists one record per CDR3 protein. The sample comprises around 300,000 distinct CDR3 sequences, around 13% of which are singletons, and around 25% rests with the top ten. This record comes from a study of T cells in Graves' hyperthyroidism and ophthalmopathy. Study outcomes and limitations: Among clonotypes expanded in thyroid above 0.001, most were also found in blood.

Researchers defined stable Graves' hyperthyroidism as no ophthalmopathy progression within 18 months. Germline V gene data show CDR1 as DFQATT and CDR2 as SNEGSKA (reference sequence). CDR3 length equals 21 residues. The V and J ends lost 3 bases and 6 bases respectively, with 39 bases between them. The receptor was derived from a woman aged 30 to 39 with Graves' hyperthyroidism. The chain carries TRBV20-1 and TRBJ2-7, with a possible D match to TRBD1 (6 bases). Sequencing was done on a sample of blood. CDR3: CSASPPGAKRNYRVKVSEQYF. The CDR3 coding sequence is TGCAGTGCTAGTCCACCCGGGGCGAAAAGAAACTACAGGGTCAAGGTGTCCGAGCAGTACTTC.